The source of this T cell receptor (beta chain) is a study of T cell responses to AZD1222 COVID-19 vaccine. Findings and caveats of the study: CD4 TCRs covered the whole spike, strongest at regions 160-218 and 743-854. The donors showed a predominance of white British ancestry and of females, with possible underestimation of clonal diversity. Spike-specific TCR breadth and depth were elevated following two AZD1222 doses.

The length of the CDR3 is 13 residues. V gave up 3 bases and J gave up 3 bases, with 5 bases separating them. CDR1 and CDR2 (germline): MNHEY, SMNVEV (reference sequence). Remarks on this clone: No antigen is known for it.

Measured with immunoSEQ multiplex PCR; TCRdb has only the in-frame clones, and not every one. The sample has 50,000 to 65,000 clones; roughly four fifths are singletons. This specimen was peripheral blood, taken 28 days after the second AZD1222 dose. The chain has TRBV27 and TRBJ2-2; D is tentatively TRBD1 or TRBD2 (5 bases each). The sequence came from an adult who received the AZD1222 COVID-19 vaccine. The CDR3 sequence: CASSLGHTGELFF. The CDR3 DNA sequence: TGTGCCAGCAGTTTGGGACACACCGGGGAGCTGTTTTTT.